This T cell receptor (beta chain) came from a study of blood T cell repertoires in COVID-19. Study in general: Italy, Spain and the United States were the sources of the convalescent and acute COVID-19 samples.

This clone was detected only once. Germline V gene sequence: CDR1 LGHDT, CDR2 YNNKEL (reference sequence). V gave up 2 bases and J gave up 3 bases; unmatched junction bases: 4. This CDR3 spans 14 amino acids. Per the authors' pipeline: Reference gene primers were amplified, and this amplification served to estimate nucleated cell counts. Libraries were prepared by immunoSEQ multiplex PCR; TCRdb keeps only in-frame clonotypes and omits some of them. V and J calls and clone size are as listed in that table; D and trimming were resolved from the DNA. This table holds about 47,000 clones, 85% to 90% found once.

V and J are TRBV3-1 (or the pseudogene TRBV3-2) and TRBJ2-7; 7 bases agree with TRBD2. The sample was peripheral blood. This sequence was found in an elderly man with active or convalescent COVID-19. CDR3 amino acids: CASSQPAGDYEQYF. The CDR3 DNA reads TGTGCCAGCAGCCAACCCGCGGGAGACTACGAGCAGTACTTC.